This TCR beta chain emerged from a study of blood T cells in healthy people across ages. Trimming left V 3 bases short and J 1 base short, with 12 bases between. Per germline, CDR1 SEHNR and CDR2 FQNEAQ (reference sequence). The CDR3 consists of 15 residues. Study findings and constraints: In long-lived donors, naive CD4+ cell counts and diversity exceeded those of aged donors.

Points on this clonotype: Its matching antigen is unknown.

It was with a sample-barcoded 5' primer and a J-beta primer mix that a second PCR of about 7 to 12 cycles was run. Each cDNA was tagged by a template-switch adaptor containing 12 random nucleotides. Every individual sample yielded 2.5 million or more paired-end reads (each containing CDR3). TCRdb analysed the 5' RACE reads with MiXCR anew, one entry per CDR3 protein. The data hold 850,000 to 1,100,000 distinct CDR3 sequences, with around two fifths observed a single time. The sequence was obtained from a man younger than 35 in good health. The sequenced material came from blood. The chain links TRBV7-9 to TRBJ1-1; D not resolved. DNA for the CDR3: TGTGCCAGCAGCTTGGAGGGCTCCGGGAACACTGAAGCTTTCTTT. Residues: CASSLEGSGNTEAFF.